These 13 T cell receptor beta chains were sequenced from one sample in a study of fetal regulatory T cell absence and autoimmunity. TCRdb's table, derived via immunoSEQ multiplex PCR, lists solely in-frame clones and lacks some. This sample has just over 45,000 clones, with approximately 83% found just once. The sample comprised cord blood. Receptor source: a newborn boy with IPEX syndrome.

The count of this clone is one. The V call is TRBV18, the J call TRBJ1-1; D might be TRBD1 (5 bases). Germline V gene sequence: CDR1 KGHSH, CDR2 LQKENI. With 5 bases removed from V and 11 bases from J, the gap between germline ends came to 18 bases. CDR3 size: 13 residues. As DNA, the CDR3 is TGTGCCAGCTCAGGGCTTGACAGAGAATGGGCTTTCTTT. Its protein product is CASSGLDREWAFF.

V is TRBV4-3 and J is TRBJ1-1, with unresolved D. Germline V gene lookup returns CDR1 LGHNA and CDR2 YSLEER. The V end was cut by 0 bases, the J end by 1 base, with 6 bases between. The CDR3 sequence is 14 residues long. The CDR3 here is CASSQDAGNTEAFF. The CDR3 nucleotides are TGCGCCAGCAGCCAAGATGCAGGGAACACTGAAGCTTTCTTT.

The V call is TRBV13, the J call TRBJ2-3; D not resolved. The CDR3 has 13 amino acids. Trimming removed 6 bases from V and 6 bases from J, with 13 bases in between. The V gene's germline CDR1 is PRHDT and CDR2 FYEKMQ (reference sequence). The CDR3 loop is CASRSNNRDTQYF. For the CDR3, the DNA is TGTGCCAGCAGATCCAACAATCGGGATACGCAGTATTTT.

J is TRBJ1-5 and V is TRBV5-6; D possibly corresponds to TRBD1 (5 bases). The germline V gene has CDR1 SGHDT and CDR2 YYEEEE. With 4 bases removed from V and 1 base from J, the gap between germline ends came to 9 bases. There are 14 residues in the CDR3. The CDR3 protein is CASSQGGSNQPQHF. In nucleotides, the CDR3 is TGTGCCAGCAGCCAGGGAGGGAGCAATCAGCCCCAGCATTTT.

V gene TRBV7-9 combines with J gene TRBJ1-1; a weak D match, TRBD1 (6 bases). The germline gives CDR1 SEHNR, CDR2 FQNEAQ (reference sequence). The CDR3 has 18 residues. V was shortened by 7 bases and J by 3 bases, with 27 bases between the two germline ends. CDR3 in amino acids: CASNPSGTTPLLYTEAFF. CDR3 DNA sequence: TGTGCCAGCAACCCGTCCGGGACAACCCCGCTATTATACACTGAAGCTTTCTTT.

The chain combines TRBV5-4 with TRBJ1-2; possible D gene TRBD1, 5 bases. In germline, CDR1 is SGHNT, CDR2 YYREEE (reference sequence). The CDR3 covers 15 residues. Trimming took off 5 bases at V and 0 bases at J, with 14 bases between the two ends. The CDR3 DNA follows: TGTGCCAGCAGTGGGGGAGGCTTAACTAACTATGGCTACACCTTC. It specifies CASSGGGLTNYGYTF.

The chain joins TRBV5-1 to TRBJ2-3, with TRBD2 as a possible D gene (6 bases). Trimming shortened V by 4 bases and J by 0 bases, and 15 bases separated the two germline ends. This CDR3 has 16 residues. Germline V gene lookup returns CDR1 SGHRS and CDR2 YFSETQ. The CDR3 sequence: CASSPEGMGSTDTQYF. Here the CDR3 DNA reads TGCGCCAGCAGCCCGGAGGGAATGGGTAGCACAGATACGCAGTATTTT.

This rearrangement joins TRBV9 to TRBJ2-1, with D tentatively TRBD1 or TRBD2 (5 bases each). This CDR3 is 16 amino acids long. Germline V lookup: CDR1 SGDLS, CDR2 YYNGEE. V lost 0 bases and J 2 bases, leaving 12 bases between the germline ends. The CDR3 region has the DNA TGTGCCAGCAGCGTAGGCCCCTTGGGGGCCTACAATGAGCAGTTCTTC. This translates into CASSVGPLGAYNEQFF.

The chain recombines TRBV5-6 with TRBJ2-1, with 12 bases lining up with TRBD2. This CDR3 region has 17 residues. Germline CDR1 reads SGHDT; CDR2 reads YYEEEE. Germline trimming cut 6 bases from V and 10 bases from J; bases unmatched to any gene: 17. CDR3 sequence reads: CASTLGTSGRWVNEQFF. The CDR3 bases are TGTGCCAGCACCCTGGGTACTAGCGGGAGGTGGGTTAACGAGCAGTTCTTC.

On this clone: This CDR3 is also generated by other DNA sequences in the sample. In nucleotides, the CDR3 is TGTGCCAGCAGTTTAGCGGGAGGCACAGATACGCAGTATTTT. It encodes CASSLAGGTDTQYF. The chain joins TRBV27 to TRBJ2-3; 7 bases are shared with TRBD2. The length of the CDR3 is 14 residues. Germline CDR1 and CDR2: MNHEY and SMNVEV (reference sequence). V was clipped by 2 bases and J by 1 base; unmatched bases: 0.

CDR3 amino acids: CASAIGGELFF. The DNA of the CDR3 is TGTGCCAGCGCAATCGGCGGGGAGCTGTTTTTT. This chain joins TRBV9 and TRBJ2-2; no clear D gene. Germline CDR1 and CDR2: SGDLS and YYNGEE. This CDR3 has 11 residues. Trimming cost V 7 bases and J 7 bases, with 8 bases left between them.

The rearrangement joins TRBV6-6 to TRBJ1-2; D is unclear. The germline CDR1 and CDR2 sequences are MNHNY and SVGAGI (reference sequence). V dropped 0 bases and J dropped 5 bases, with 10 bases sitting between them. CDR3 size: 14 residues. CDR3 sequence: CASSYSHSLYGYTF. The DNA of the CDR3 is TGTGCCAGCAGTTACTCCCACAGTCTGTATGGCTACACCTTC.

The chain recombines TRBV7-9 with TRBJ2-7, with D possibly matching TRBD1 (6 bases). CDR1 and CDR2 (germline): SEHNR, FQNEAQ (reference sequence). V lost 3 bases to trimming and J lost 3 bases, with 6 bases between them. This CDR3 has 12 residues. CDR3 bases: TGTGCCAGCAGCTTGACAGGCTACGAGCAGTACTTC. Protein product: CASSLTGYEQYF. The variable domain in full, completed from reference TRBV7-9 and TRBJ2-7, reads DTGVSQNPRHKITKRGQNVTFRCDPISEHNRLYWYRQTLGQGPEFLTYFQNEAQLEKSRLLSDRFSAERPKGSFSTLEIQRTEQGDSAMYLCASSLTGYEQYFGPGTRLTVT.